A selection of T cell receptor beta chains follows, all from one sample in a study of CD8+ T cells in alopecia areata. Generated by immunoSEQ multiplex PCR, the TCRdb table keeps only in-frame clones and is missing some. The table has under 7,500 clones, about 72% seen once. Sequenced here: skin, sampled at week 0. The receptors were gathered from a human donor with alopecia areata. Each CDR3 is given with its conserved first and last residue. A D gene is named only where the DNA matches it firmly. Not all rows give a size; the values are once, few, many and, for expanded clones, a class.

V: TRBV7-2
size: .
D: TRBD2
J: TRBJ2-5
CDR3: CASSGGTSYETQYF
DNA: TGTGCCAGCAGCGGTGGGACTAGCTACGAGACCCAGTACTTC

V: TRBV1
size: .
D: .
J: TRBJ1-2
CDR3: CTSSQEIRVGGGGYTF
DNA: TGCACCAGCAGCCAAGAAATCAGGGTTGGCGGGGGTGGCTACACCTTC

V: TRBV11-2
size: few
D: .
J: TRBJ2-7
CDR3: CASSLTRTSDEQYF
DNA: TGTGCCAGCAGCTTAACCAGGACGAGCGACGAGCAGTACTTC

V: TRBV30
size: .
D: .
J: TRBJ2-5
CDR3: CAWRILETQYF
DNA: TGTGCCTGGAGGATCCTCGAGACCCAGTACTTC

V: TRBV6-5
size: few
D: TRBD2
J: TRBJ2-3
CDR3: CASTLVAGGRDTQYF
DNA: TGTGCCAGCACGTTGGTAGCGGGGGGAAGAGATACGCAGTATTTT

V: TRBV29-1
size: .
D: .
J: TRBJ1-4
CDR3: CSVEMGRLFF
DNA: TGCAGCGTTGAAATGGGAAGACTGTTTTTT

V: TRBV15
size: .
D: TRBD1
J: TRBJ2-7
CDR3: CATSLGQGPMYEQYF
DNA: TGTGCCACCAGCCTCGGACAGGGTCCCATGTACGAGCAGTACTTC

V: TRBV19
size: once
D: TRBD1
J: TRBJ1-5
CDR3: CASTMGWDRVFDQPQHF
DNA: TGTGCCAGTACCATGGGGTGGGACAGGGTATTCGATCAGCCCCAGCATTTT

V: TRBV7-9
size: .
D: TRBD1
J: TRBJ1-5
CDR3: CASSLTGGGDQPQHF
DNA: TGTGCCAGCAGCCTTACAGGGGGCGGCGATCAGCCCCAGCATTTT

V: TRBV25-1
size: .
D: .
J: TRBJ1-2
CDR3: CATEMNYGYTF
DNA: TGTGCCACAGAGATGAATTATGGCTACACCTTC

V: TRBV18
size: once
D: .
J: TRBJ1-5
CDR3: CASSAGQNQPQHF
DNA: TGTGCCAGCTCAGCGGGACAAAATCAGCCCCAGCATTTT

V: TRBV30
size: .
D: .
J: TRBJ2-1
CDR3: CAWSVSEQFF
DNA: TGTGCCTGGAGTGTTAGTGAGCAGTTCTTC

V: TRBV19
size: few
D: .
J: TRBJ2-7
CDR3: CASSYGDPTYEQYF
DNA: TGTGCCAGTAGTTACGGAGATCCAACCTACGAGCAGTACTTC

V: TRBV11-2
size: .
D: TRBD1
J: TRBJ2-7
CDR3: CASSFSSGGYEQYF
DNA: TGTGCCAGCAGCTTTTCGTCAGGGGGCTACGAGCAGTACTTC

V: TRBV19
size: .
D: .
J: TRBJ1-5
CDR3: CASSITGGNQPQHF
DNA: TGTGCCAGTAGTATAACCGGGGGCAATCAGCCCCAGCATTTT

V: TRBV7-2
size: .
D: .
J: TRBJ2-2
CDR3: CASSSGGSTGELFF
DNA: TGTGCCAGCAGCTCCGGTGGGAGCACCGGGGAGCTGTTTTTT

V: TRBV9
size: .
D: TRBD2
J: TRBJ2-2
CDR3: CASSVGGGTGELFF
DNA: TGTGCCAGCAGCGTCGGCGGGGGCACCGGGGAGCTGTTTTTT

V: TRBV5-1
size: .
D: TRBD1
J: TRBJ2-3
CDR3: CASSIGQATDTQYF
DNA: TGCGCCAGCAGCATAGGACAGGCCACAGATACGCAGTATTTT

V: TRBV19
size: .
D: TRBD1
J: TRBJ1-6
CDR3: CASSIGDRSYNSPLHF
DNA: TGTGCCAGTAGTATAGGGGACAGGAGCTATAATTCACCCCTCCACTTT

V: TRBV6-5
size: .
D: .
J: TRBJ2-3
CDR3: CASSLRGEGTDTQYF
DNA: TGTGCCAGCAGTCTCAGGGGTGAAGGCACAGATACGCAGTATTTT

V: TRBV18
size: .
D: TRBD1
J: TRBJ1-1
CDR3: CASSPLDRGGDTEAFF
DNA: TGTGCCAGCTCACCCTTGGACAGGGGAGGGGACACTGAAGCTTTCTTT

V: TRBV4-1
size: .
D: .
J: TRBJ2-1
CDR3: CASSQVNLGWSDEQFF
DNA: TGCGCCAGCAGCCAAGTGAATCTGGGTTGGTCGGATGAGCAGTTCTTC

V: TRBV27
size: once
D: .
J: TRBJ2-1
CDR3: CASGWARPNEQFF
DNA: TGTGCCAGCGGGTGGGCACGACCCAATGAGCAGTTCTTC